This T cell receptor beta chain appears in the sequencing data of a study of blood T cell repertoires in COVID-19. The assay was immunoSEQ multiplex PCR, and TCRdb's table has in-frame clones only and misses some. The sample consists of about 100,000 clones, 85% of them appearing once. The V end was cut by 5 bases, the J end by 0 bases, with 14 bases between. This CDR3 region has 16 residues. Germline V gives CDR1 SGHAT, CDR2 FQNNGV. Specimen: peripheral blood. J is TRBJ2-4 and V is TRBV11-2; D is uncertain. This clonotype was obtained from a woman between 65 and 79 years old with active or convalescent COVID-19. The CDR3 DNA is TGTGCCAGCAGCCCCCTTCGCAGAATAGCCAAAAACATTCAGTACTTC. This codes for CASSPLRRIAKNIQYF.